Presented here are 27 T cell receptor beta chains from one specimen sequenced in a study of vaccination and CD4 T cells after COVID-19 (dated by TCRdb to between 2022 and 2023). The treatment or condition tag for this specimen amounts to: roughly 10-day PBMC culture with coronavirus spike peptide pools or control peptides (ViraFEST assay). Library prep was done by PCR. The listed sequencing device is Illumina iSeq 100. At the Johns Hopkins FTIC core, DNA from the cultured CD4+ T cells underwent TCR sequencing with the Oncomine TCR Beta short-read assay. TCRdb trimmed public reads at Q25 via fastp, called clones via MiXCR and kept in-frame beta chains. Entries are consolidated by CDR3 protein sequence, retaining the most common genes and DNA. A total of around 20,000 distinct CDR3 sequences appear in this sample, less than 55% of them only once. Around 3% of the sample rests with the top ten. The antigens for these receptors are not known.

The source was CD4+ T cells from blood, cultured in vitro, collected after SARS-CoV-2 vaccination. The receptors were gathered from a human donor who had recovered from COVID-19.

The chain uses TRBV29-1 and TRBJ2-5; D is unresolved. V lost 4 bases, J lost 4 bases, and 10 bases lay in between. The length of the CDR3 is 12 residues. The germline V gene has CDR1 SQVTM and CDR2 ANQGSEA. The CDR3, as DNA: TGCAGCGTTGGTTTAGCAGGAGAGACCCAGTACTTC. This encodes CSVGLAGETQYF.

This chain links TRBV2 with TRBJ2-5; 10 bases line up with TRBD1. The CDR3 has 15 amino acids. J lost 5 bases, V lost 5 bases, and 8 bases had no gene match. In germline, CDR1 is SNHLY, CDR2 FYNNEI. The CDR3 sequence is CASSTQRTGGETQYF. The CDR3 DNA is TGTGCCAGCAGTACCCAGAGGACAGGGGGGGAGACCCAGTACTTC.

The CDR3 sequence: CASSQPDQGAQGYTF. CDR3 nucleotides: TGCGCCAGCAGCCAACCGGATCAGGGGGCTCAGGGCTACACCTTC. The V gene is TRBV4-3, the J gene TRBJ1-2; 8 bases are a match to TRBD1. Per germline, CDR1 LGHNA and CDR2 YSLEER. This CDR3 spans 15 amino acids. The V and J ends lost 2 bases and 8 bases, in that order; junction bases with no gene match: 10.

V is TRBV10-3 and J is TRBJ1-1; D is unresolved. The CDR3 totals 13 residues. Deletions cut 4 bases from V and 5 bases from J, with 11 bases between. Germline V gene data show CDR1 as ENHRY and CDR2 as SYGVKD. Here the CDR3 reads CAISVAADTEAFF. The CDR3 DNA reads as TGTGCCATCAGTGTTGCAGCCGATACTGAAGCTTTCTTT.

The chain employs TRBV20-1 and TRBJ2-7, with 10 positions matching TRBD1. The ends lost 2 bases at V and 6 bases at J; junction bases unmatched: 4. Germline V gives CDR1 DFQATT, CDR2 SNEGSKA (reference sequence). CDR3 length equals 13 residues. CDR3 DNA: TGCAGTGCTAGACGGACAGGGGGATTCGAGCAGTACTTC. Its protein is CSARRTGGFEQYF.

This clonotype turned up a few times. Written as DNA, the CDR3 is TGTGCCAGCAGCTTAGGTCCGGGTCTTGGGCAAGAGACCCAGTACTTC. Its translation is CASSLGPGLGQETQYF. This chain links TRBV11-3 with TRBJ2-5; D remains unclear. The CDR3 runs 16 residues. The ends were cut back, 1 base at V and 2 bases at J, with 14 bases in the middle. The germline CDR1 and CDR2 sequences are SGHNT and YENEEA.

There are a few counts of this clonotype. V usage is TRBV20-1 and J usage is TRBJ1-5; tentative D call: TRBD1 (5 bases). This CDR3 region has 14 residues. CDR1 and CDR2 from the germline V gene are DFQATT and SNEGSKA (reference sequence). Trimming left V 7 bases short and J 0 bases short, with 13 bases between. This CDR3 is CSGTPTVSNQPQHF. The CDR3 bases are TGCAGTGGCACCCCGACAGTTAGCAATCAGCCCCAGCATTTT.

V usage is TRBV18 and J usage is TRBJ2-5; D gene uncertain. Germline assignment: CDR1 KGHSH and CDR2 LQKENI. Trimming took 3 bases from V and 5 from J, leaving 7 bases between them. The CDR3 is 12 amino acids. The CDR3 DNA is TGTGCCAGCTCACCGGGTGGGGAGACCCAGTACTTC. Translation gives CASSPGGETQYF.

The V call is TRBV7-2, the J call TRBJ2-5; D unclear. Trimming pared 3 bases from V and 4 bases from J, leaving 12 bases between. Germline lookup yields CDR1 SGHTA and CDR2 FQGNSA. The CDR3 has 14 amino acids. CDR3 sequence reads: CASSLTPRRETQYF. The CDR3, as DNA: TGTGCCAGCAGCTTGACGCCGAGGAGAGAGACCCAGTACTTC. Full variable domain (outside the CDR3, taken from reference TRBV7-2 and TRBJ2-5): GAGVSQSPSNKVTEKGKDVELRCDPISGHTALYWYRQSLGQGLEFLIYFQGNSAPDKSGLPSDRFSAERTGGSVSTLTIQRTQQEDSAVYLCASSLTPRRETQYFGPGTRLLVL.

CDR3 coding DNA: TGCGCCAGCAGTGAGTCGGGGGGACCCTACGAGCAGTACTTC. This encodes CASSESGGPYEQYF. The chain employs TRBV10-1 and TRBJ2-7, with a tentative D call TRBD2 (6 bases). Germline V gives CDR1 WNHNN, CDR2 SYGVQD (reference sequence). The CDR3 extends over 14 amino acids. Trimming took off 0 bases at V and 2 bases at J, with 8 bases between the two ends.

In its sample, this clonotype ranks as medium-sized. The V and J genes are TRBV20-1 and TRBJ1-5; unclear D gene. The CDR3 totals 13 residues. Germline V gives CDR1 DFQATT, CDR2 SNEGSKA (reference sequence). Trimming stripped 3 bases from V and 3 bases from J, with 9 bases between. CDR3 bases: TGCAGTGCTAGGATCGGCTTCAATCAGCCCCAGCATTTT. Its translation: CSARIGFNQPQHF.

The chain carries TRBV19 and TRBJ1-2, with D hard to call. V lost 3 bases to trimming and J lost 2 bases, with 10 bases between them. In germline, CDR1 is LNHDA, CDR2 SQIVND (reference sequence). The CDR3 length is 14 residues. CDR3 region: CASSMASSNYGYTF. CDR3 nucleotides: TGTGCCAGTAGTATGGCCAGCTCAAACTATGGCTACACCTTC.

Only a few counts were recorded for this clonotype. This chain connects TRBV6-1 to TRBJ1-1; D gene uncertain. V was cut by 6 bases and J by 3 bases, with 11 bases left in between. The CDR3 is 13 residues long. Looked up from germline, CDR1 is MNHNS and CDR2 is SASEGT. CDR3 region: CASRGSRDTEAFF. CDR3 DNA: TGTGCCAGCAGAGGTTCGAGGGACACTGAAGCTTTCTTT.

The rearrangement joins TRBV20-1 to TRBJ2-3; D may match TRBD1 or TRBD2 (6 bases each). V dropped 8 bases and J dropped 5 bases, with 20 bases sitting between them. From germline, CDR1 is DFQATT and CDR2 SNEGSKA (reference sequence). This CDR3 is built from 14 residues. As DNA, the CDR3 is TGCAGTCCGAAGGTTGGGGGGCGGATAGATACGCAGTATTTT. Its protein product is CSPKVGGRIDTQYF.

The genes are TRBV6-2 or TRBV6-3 and TRBJ2-1; D is possibly TRBD2 (6 bases). Germline CDR1 and CDR2: MNHEY and SVGEGT. This CDR3 comprises 13 residues. Trimming cost V 2 bases and J 7 bases, with 9 bases left between them. This CDR3 is CASSYETRNEQFF. As DNA, the CDR3 is TGTGCCAGCAGTTACGAGACTAGAAATGAGCAGTTCTTC.

This rearrangement joins TRBV20-1 to TRBJ2-1; 10 bases are a match to TRBD2. Germline lookup yields CDR1 DFQATT and CDR2 SNEGSKA (reference sequence). Unmatched junction bases numbered 9, after V lost 4 bases and J lost 6 bases. This CDR3 region has 15 residues. The CDR3 region has the DNA TGCAGTGCTATAAAAGGACTAGCGGTACTCAATGAGCAGTTCTTC. Residues: CSAIKGLAVLNEQFF.

The chain joins TRBV11-3 to TRBJ2-7; 11 bases are a match to TRBD2. Trimming at V came to 0 bases and at J to 1 base, leaving 5 bases not matched to a gene. CDR1 is SGHNT and CDR2 is YENEEA in the germline V gene. The CDR3 covers 17 residues. In DNA, the CDR3 is TGTGCCAGCAGCTTAGACCTAGCGGGAGGCTCTTCCTACGAGCAGTACTTC. It is translated as CASSLDLAGGSSYEQYF.

J is TRBJ1-6 and V is TRBV6-1, with 8 bases fitting TRBD1. V was pared by 6 bases and J by 5 bases, with 12 bases of the junction left unmatched. The CDR3 runs to 17 residues. Germline V CDR1 and CDR2: MNHNS, SASEGT. The DNA of the CDR3 is TGTGCCAGCAGGGAATTGACAGGGGAAACGAATAATTCACCCCTCCACTTT. It codes for CASRELTGETNNSPLHF.

This clonotype was observed a few times. V gene TRBV10-3 combines with J gene TRBJ1-2; D call uncertain. CDR3 length: 13 amino acids. V was pared by 0 bases and J by 4 bases, with 6 bases between. Germline V gene lookup returns CDR1 ENHRY and CDR2 SYGVKD. The CDR3, as DNA: TGTGCCATCAGTGAGTCGTCTCCCTATGGCTACACCTTC. It encodes CAISESSPYGYTF.

The chain has TRBV27 and TRBJ2-3; 7 bases are shared with TRBD2. CDR3 length: 18 amino acids. CDR1 is MNHEY, CDR2 SMNVEV, per germline (reference sequence). With V trimmed by 7 bases and J by 3 bases, 19 bases remained unmatched. Here the CDR3 DNA reads TGTGCCAGCACCCCCTTCGGGAGGCAGTCGAGCGGGACAGATACGCAGTATTTT. Amino acid sequence: CASTPFGRQSSGTDTQYF.

This clonotype was counted a few times. The rearrangement uses TRBV7-9 and TRBJ1-5; perhaps TRBD1 as D (6 bases). Germline V lookup: CDR1 SEHNR, CDR2 FQNEAQ (reference sequence). Between the trimmed V and J ends, which lost 2 bases and 2 bases, there was a span of 16 bases. The CDR3 contains 17 residues. CDR3 sequence: CASSLFGGPGGNQPQHF. CDR3 DNA: TGTGCCAGCAGCTTATTTGGGGGCCCGGGGGGCAATCAGCCCCAGCATTTT. The full variable domain, in which reference TRBV7-9 and TRBJ1-5 provide the parts outside the CDR3, is DTGVSQNPRHKITKRGQNVTFRCDPISEHNRLYWYRQTLGQGPEFLTYFQNEAQLEKSRLLSDRFSAERPKGSFSTLEIQRTEQGDSAMYLCASSLFGGPGGNQPQHFGDGTRLSIL.

This clonotype was seen more than once but under ten times. The gene calls are TRBV6-1 and TRBJ1-2; TRBD1 matches 10 bases. The CDR3 is 13 residues long. V was clipped by 7 bases and J by 6 bases; unmatched bases: 5. The germline gives CDR1 MNHNS, CDR2 SASEGT. This chain's CDR3 is CASMPGQGNGYTF. The CDR3 bases are TGTGCCAGCATGCCGGGACAGGGGAATGGCTACACCTTC.

V gene TRBV19 combines with J gene TRBJ2-3, with D perhaps TRBD1 (6 bases). Germline-derived CDR1 and CDR2 are LNHDA and SQIVND (reference sequence). The CDR3 extends over 14 amino acids. V shed 5 bases and J shed 1 base, with 10 bases lying between them. The CDR3 DNA reads as TGTGCCAGTAGTTTTAGACAGGGCACAGATACGCAGTATTTT. Translated: CASSFRQGTDTQYF.

V and J are TRBV6-1 and TRBJ1-2, with unresolved D. Germline CDR1 MNHNS, CDR2 SASEGT. V lost 5 bases, J lost 8 bases, and 12 bases lay in between. CDR3 size: 12 residues. The CDR3 sequence: CASSQPRGGYTF. In nucleotides, the CDR3 is TGTGCCAGCAGTCAACCCCGGGGAGGCTACACCTTC.

The gene calls are TRBV20-1 and TRBJ1-2, with TRBD1 matching over 7 bases. Germline values: CDR1 DFQATT, CDR2 SNEGSKA (reference sequence). CDR3 length equals 13 residues. The V segment lost 5 bases and the J segment 4 bases; nucleotides outside the gene matches: 7. Here the CDR3 DNA reads TGCAGTGCTGATGCCGGGACAGCCTATGGCTACACCTTC. Its translation: CSADAGTAYGYTF.

In its sample, this clonotype was seen once. This chain uses TRBV19 with TRBJ2-2; 10 bases are a match to TRBD2. V dropped 7 bases and J dropped 6; count of bases not matched to a gene: 11. The CDR3 runs to 16 residues. Germline V gene sequence: CDR1 LNHDA, CDR2 SQIVND (reference sequence). The CDR3 region is CASTNGASGGSGELFF. Here the CDR3 DNA reads TGTGCCAGTACCAATGGGGCTAGCGGGGGTTCCGGGGAGCTGTTTTTT.

The V call is TRBV6-2 or TRBV6-3, the J call TRBJ2-7, with D uncertain. This CDR3 is built from 12 residues. V was clipped by 6 bases and J by 2 bases, with 8 bases between them. Germline V gene data show CDR1 as MNHEY and CDR2 as SVGEGT. Here the CDR3 DNA reads TGTGCCAGCAGCCAAGGACCCTACGAGCAGTACTTC. It specifies CASSQGPYEQYF.